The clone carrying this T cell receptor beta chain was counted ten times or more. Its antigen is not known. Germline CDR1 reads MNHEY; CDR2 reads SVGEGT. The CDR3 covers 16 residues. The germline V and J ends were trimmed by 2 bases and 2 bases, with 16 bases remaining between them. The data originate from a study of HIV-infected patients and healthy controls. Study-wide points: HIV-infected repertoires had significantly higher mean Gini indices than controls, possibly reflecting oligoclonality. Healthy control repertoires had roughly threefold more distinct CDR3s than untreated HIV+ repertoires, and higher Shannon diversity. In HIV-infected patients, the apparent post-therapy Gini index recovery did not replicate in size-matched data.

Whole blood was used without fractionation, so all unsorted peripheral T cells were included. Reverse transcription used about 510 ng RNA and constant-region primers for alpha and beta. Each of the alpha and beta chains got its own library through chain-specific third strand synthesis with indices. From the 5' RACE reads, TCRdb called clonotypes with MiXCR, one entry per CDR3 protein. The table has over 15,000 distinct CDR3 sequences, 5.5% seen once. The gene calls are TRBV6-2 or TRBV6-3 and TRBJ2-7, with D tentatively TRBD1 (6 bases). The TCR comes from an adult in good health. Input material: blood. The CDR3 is CASSYEGTGLTYEQYF. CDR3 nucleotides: TGTGCCAGCAGTTACGAGGGTACAGGGCTTACCTACGAGCAGTACTTC.